Listed below are T cell receptor beta chains from one sample, sequenced in a study of T cell responses to AZD1222 COVID-19 vaccine. Clones were sequenced by immunoSEQ multiplex PCR, and TCRdb holds only the in-frame ones, with some missing. In the table there are 80,000 or so clones, roughly nine tenths of which are singletons. The input for sequencing was peripheral blood, taken on day 0 of AZD1222 vaccination. The receptor source for this set is an adult in good health. Both conserved end residues are part of each CDR3. D genes are given only for firm matches. A clone size is listed for some rows: how often the clone was seen (once, few, many), or a class if it is expanded.

j_gene	v_gene	d_gene	abundance	CDR3aa	CDR3nt
TRBJ2-7	TRBV5-1	-	few	CASSLSIAGTYEQYF	TGCGCCAGCAGCTTGTCGATAGCTGGAACCTACGAGCAGTACTTC
TRBJ1-5	TRBV19	-	-	CASRGQYNQPQHF	TGTGCCAGTAGGGGGCAGTACAATCAGCCCCAGCATTTT
TRBJ2-1	TRBV27	TRBD2	-	CASSPGLAGGPSGYYNEQFF	TGTGCCAGCAGTCCCGGACTAGCGGGAGGGCCGTCAGGGTACTACAATGAGCAGTTCTTC
TRBJ1-5	TRBV9	-	-	CASSARGLGQPQHF	TGTGCCAGCAGCGCTCGGGGGCTTGGTCAGCCCCAGCATTTT
TRBJ1-1	TRBV13	-	-	CASSSRQEAFF	TGTGCCAGCAGCTCTCGACAGGAAGCTTTCTTT
TRBJ2-7	TRBV23-1	-	-	CASSQSRQGGYPSYEQYF	TGCGCCAGCAGTCAATCGAGGCAGGGTGGGTACCCCTCCTACGAGCAGTACTTC
TRBJ1-6	TRBV5-3	-	-	CARSGGVGFENSPLHF	TGTGCCAGAAGCGGAGGGGTGGGCTTTGAGAATTCACCCCTCCACTTT
TRBJ1-1	TRBV10-3	TRBD1	-	CAISPSTGGRTEAFF	TGTGCCATCAGCCCATCCACAGGGGGCAGAACTGAAGCTTTCTTT
TRBJ2-2	TRBV9	TRBD2	-	CASSVGIGAGGTGELFF	TGTGCCAGCAGCGTAGGGATAGGGGCGGGAGGTACCGGGGAGCTGTTTTTT
TRBJ1-2	TRBV12-3/TRBV12-4	-	-	CASSDRTHYGYTF	TGTGCCAGCAGCGACAGGACTCACTATGGCTACACCTTC
TRBJ2-5	TRBV7-2	-	-	CASSLALRVQETQYF	TGTGCCAGCAGCTTAGCCCTCAGGGTCCAGGAGACCCAGTACTTC
TRBJ2-4	TRBV27	-	-	CASRLLGGSLAKNIQYF	TGTGCCAGCAGGCTCCTGGGGGGAAGCCTAGCCAAAAACATTCAGTACTTC
TRBJ2-7	TRBV5-4	-	once	CASSQWDGDYEQYF	TGTGCCAGCAGCCAATGGGACGGGGACTACGAGCAGTACTTC
TRBJ2-5	TRBV6-2/TRBV6-3	-	-	CASSPRVETQYF	TGTGCCAGCAGCCCACGTGTTGAGACCCAGTACTTC
TRBJ1-1	TRBV2	-	-	CASSEAGIPTEAFF	TGTGCCAGCAGTGAAGCGGGGATACCCACTGAAGCTTTCTTT
TRBJ2-3	TRBV7-2	-	-	CASSLGTSTDTQYF	TGTGCCAGCAGCTTAGGGACAAGCACAGATACGCAGTATTTT
TRBJ1-6	TRBV5-4	TRBD1	-	CASSLDRGNSPLHF	TGTGCCAGCAGCTTAGACAGGGGCAATTCACCCCTCCACTTT
TRBJ1-2	TRBV7-9	TRBD1	-	CASSLTGGLNYGYTF	TGTGCCAGCAGCCTGACAGGGGGGCTTAACTATGGCTACACCTTC
TRBJ2-1	TRBV7-2	-	-	CASSLDPPLGPDEQFF	TGTGCCAGCAGCTTGGATCCTCCCCTAGGCCCCGATGAGCAGTTCTTC
TRBJ2-7	TRBV18	TRBD1	-	CASSPPAGGLSYEQYF	TGTGCCAGCTCACCACCGGCAGGGGGCCTTTCCTACGAGCAGTACTTC
TRBJ2-1	TRBV27	TRBD2	-	CASSYLLFFGRAQLVNEQFF	TGTGCCAGCAGTTACCTCTTATTCTTTGGGAGGGCCCAATTAGTCAATGAGCAGTTCTTC
TRBJ2-7	TRBV7-2	-	-	CASSLSPDYEQYF	TGTGCCAGCAGCTTATCGCCAGACTACGAGCAGTACTTC
TRBJ2-1	TRBV18	-	-	CASSLLLVNEQFF	TGTGCCAGCTCACTACTACTAGTGAATGAGCAGTTCTTC
TRBJ2-7	TRBV7-2	-	-	CASSLARRGVREQYF	TGTGCCAGCAGCTTAGCCCGACGAGGGGTAAGGGAGCAGTACTTC
TRBJ1-3	TRBV30	TRBD1	-	CAWSGGTLSSGNTIYF	TGTGCCTGGTCAGGGGGCACGCTGAGCTCTGGAAACACCATATATTTT